Listed below are T cell receptor beta chains from one sample, sequenced in a study of blood T cell repertoires in COVID-19. The method was immunoSEQ multiplex PCR; TCRdb's version includes in-frame clones alone and lacks a portion of them. In the table there are some 200,000 clones, 83% of which are singletons. Material: peripheral blood. These receptors were collected from a woman aged 25 to 39 with COVID-19, enrolled during active disease. CDR3s include the opening cysteine and the closing phenylalanine or tryptophan. A D gene is named only where the DNA matches it firmly. For some rows the clone size is stated as once, few or many, or as a class when expanded; others skip it.

CDR3aa | CDR3nt | d_gene | v_gene | abundance | j_gene
CASSQSPDTQYF | TGTGCCAGCAGCCAATCTCCGGATACGCAGTATTTT | NA | TRBV16 | NA | TRBJ2-3
CATSWGGQGSYNEQFF | TGTGCCACCAGCTGGGGCGGACAGGGCTCCTACAATGAGCAGTTCTTC | TRBD1 | TRBV15 | few | TRBJ2-1
CASSLSSGVHYEQYF | TGTGCCAGCAGTTTATCGTCAGGGGTCCACTACGAGCAGTACTTC | NA | TRBV27 | once | TRBJ2-7
CASSQLAGGPGELFF | TGTGCCAGCAGCCAGCTAGCGGGGGGGCCCGGGGAGCTGTTTTTT | TRBD2 | TRBV27 | once | TRBJ2-2
CASSQLQGRETQYF | TGTGCCAGCAGCCAACTACAGGGACGGGAGACCCAGTACTTC | NA | TRBV5-4 | NA | TRBJ2-5
CASSKGDHEETQYF | TGTGCCAGCAGCAAGGGGGACCATGAAGAGACCCAGTACTTC | NA | TRBV11-2 | NA | TRBJ2-5
CASSLRDRLAYEQYF | TGTGCCAGCAGCCTGCGGGACAGGCTCGCCTACGAGCAGTACTTC | TRBD1 | TRBV3-1/TRBV3-2 | NA | TRBJ2-7
CARGSRARGWSGSPLHF | TGTGCCAGAGGGAGTCGGGCCCGAGGGTGGTCGGGGTCACCCCTCCACTTT | NA | TRBV5-3 | NA | TRBJ1-6
CASSLAGGTKSPLHF | TGTGCCAGCAGCTTGGCCGGGGGGACGAAATCACCCCTCCACTTT | NA | TRBV5-5 | NA | TRBJ1-6
CASSIKGAGTVIFNYGYTF | TGTGCCAGTAGTATCAAGGGGGCCGGGACAGTCATTTTTAACTATGGCTACACCTTC | TRBD1 | TRBV19 | NA | TRBJ1-2
CASSLADREETQYF | TGTGCCAGCAGCTTAGCTGACAGGGAAGAGACCCAGTACTTC | TRBD1 | TRBV7-8 | NA | TRBJ2-5
CASISRGGATGELFF | TGTGCCAGCATCTCCCGGGGGGGAGCGACCGGGGAGCTGTTTTTT | TRBD2 | TRBV13 | NA | TRBJ2-2
CASSDSGAGRNYGYTF | TGTGCCAGCAGTGACTCGGGGGCCGGACGGAACTATGGCTACACCTTC | NA | TRBV6-4 | NA | TRBJ1-2
CASSGDRAGPYEQYF | TGTGCCAGCAGTGGCGACAGGGCGGGCCCCTACGAGCAGTACTTC | TRBD1 | TRBV28 | NA | TRBJ2-7
CASSGATGGFVGDTQYF | TGTGCCAGCAGTGGTGCCACTGGGGGGTTTGTTGGAGATACGCAGTATTTT | NA | TRBV27 | NA | TRBJ2-3
CARSCDGGEETQYF | TGTGCCAGAAGCTGTGACGGCGGGGAAGAGACCCAGTACTTC | NA | TRBV11-3 | NA | TRBJ2-5
CASNPTGTAGNTIYF | TGTGCCAGCAATCCTACCGGGACTGCTGGAAACACCATATATTTT | NA | TRBV28 | NA | TRBJ1-3
CASSSSRGAYNEQFF | TGTGCCAGCAGCTCCTCCCGGGGGGCCTACAATGAGCAGTTCTTC | TRBD2 | TRBV5-8 | once | TRBJ2-1
CASSVEGTPNTGELFF | TGTGCCAGCAGCGTAGAAGGGACACCGAACACCGGGGAGCTGTTTTTT | NA | TRBV9 | NA | TRBJ2-2
CASREGVRGLEAFF | TGTGCCAGCAGGGAAGGTGTTCGGGGTTTAGAAGCTTTCTTT | NA | TRBV2 | NA | TRBJ1-1
CASARGPLTGANVLTF | TGTGCCAGCGCGCGGGGCCCACTTACCGGGGCCAACGTCCTGACTTTC | NA | TRBV6-4 | NA | TRBJ2-6
CASSLETGPGELFF | TGTGCCAGCAGCTTAGAGACAGGACCCGGGGAGCTGTTTTTT | NA | TRBV7-9 | NA | TRBJ2-2
CASSFRIQETQYF | TGTGCCAGCAGCTTCAGGATCCAAGAGACCCAGTACTTC | NA | TRBV7-3 | NA | TRBJ2-5
CASSGKLAGGRWSSYNEQFF | TGTGCCAGCAGTGGAAAACTAGCGGGAGGACGATGGAGCTCCTACAATGAGCAGTTCTTC | TRBD2 | TRBV6-1 | NA | TRBJ2-1
CASRGTGAETQYF | TGTGCCAGCAGGGGGACAGGGGCAGAGACCCAGTACTTC | TRBD1 | TRBV6-6 | NA | TRBJ2-5
CASSQHLPSGGQETQYF | TGTGCCAGCAGCCAACATCTTCCTAGCGGAGGCCAAGAGACCCAGTACTTC | TRBD2 | TRBV3-1/TRBV3-2 | NA | TRBJ2-5
CASSYSLANEQFF | TGTGCCAGCAGTTACTCGTTAGCCAATGAGCAGTTCTTC | NA | TRBV6-5 | once | TRBJ2-1
CASSTRDRADEKLFF | TGTGCCAGCAGTACCCGGGACAGGGCGGATGAAAAACTGTTTTTT | TRBD1 | TRBV27 | NA | TRBJ1-4
CASSLATGPGSGYTF | TGTGCCAGCAGCTTAGCAACAGGGCCAGGGAGTGGCTACACCTTC | NA | TRBV7-8 | NA | TRBJ1-2
CASSSPGPRSGHPQETQYF | TGTGCCAGCAGCTCACCGGGCCCACGGAGCGGGCACCCTCAAGAGACCCAGTACTTC | NA | TRBV6-6 | once | TRBJ2-5
CASSVDPTGGHEKLFF | TGTGCCAGCAGCGTAGACCCGACAGGGGGTCATGAAAAACTGTTTTTT | TRBD1 | TRBV9 | NA | TRBJ1-4
CASTAGRPSYEQYF | TGTGCCAGCACCGCCGGCAGGCCTTCCTACGAGCAGTACTTC | NA | TRBV27 | NA | TRBJ2-7
CASRPGQGTLLPKNIQYF | TGTGCCAGTCGTCCTGGACAGGGGACCTTACTACCCAAAAACATTCAGTACTTC | TRBD1 | TRBV9 | NA | TRBJ2-4
CASSLTSGTGLNTEAFF | TGTGCCAGCAGCTTGACATCTGGGACAGGACTGAACACTGAAGCTTTCTTT | TRBD1 | TRBV5-5 | NA | TRBJ1-1
CASSKWGQGSLGSYNEQFF | TGTGCCAGCAGCAAGTGGGGACAGGGTTCCTTAGGCTCCTACAATGAGCAGTTCTTC | TRBD1 | TRBV27 | NA | TRBJ2-1
CASSFSQGQPQHF | TGTGCCAGCAGCTTCAGTCAGGGACAGCCCCAGCATTTT | NA | TRBV7-2 | once | TRBJ1-5
CASSFRLAGQNEQFF | TGTGCCAGCAGCTTCAGACTAGCGGGACAGAATGAGCAGTTCTTC | TRBD2 | TRBV5-4 | NA | TRBJ2-1
CASSGTGSNTEAFF | TGTGCCAGCAGCGGAACAGGTTCGAACACTGAAGCTTTCTTT | NA | TRBV2 | NA | TRBJ1-1
CASSQVPQGTYGYTF | TGTGCCAGCAGCCAAGTGCCTCAGGGAACCTATGGCTACACCTTC | NA | TRBV3-1/TRBV3-2 | NA | TRBJ1-2
CASSQDTGEALVTEAFF | TGCGCCAGCAGCCAAGATACGGGGGAAGCGTTAGTTACTGAAGCTTTCTTT | NA | TRBV4-3 | NA | TRBJ1-1
CASSQAISGRPYNEQFF | TGTGCCAGCAGCCAAGCCATTAGCGGGAGACCCTACAATGAGCAGTTCTTC | TRBD2 | TRBV14 | NA | TRBJ2-1
CASSLGRDRATLRQFF | TGTGCCAGCAGCTTAGGGAGGGACAGGGCCACCCTCAGGCAGTTCTTC | TRBD1 | TRBV7-9 | NA | TRBJ2-1
CASSQDSGRYEQFF | TGTGCCAGCAGCCAGGACAGCGGGAGATATGAGCAGTTCTTC | TRBD2 | TRBV7-3 | NA | TRBJ2-1
CASSAQRGNIQYF | TGTGCCAGCAGCGCCCAAAGAGGAAACATTCAGTACTTC | NA | TRBV9 | NA | TRBJ2-4
CASSSDWTGNKLFF | TGTGCCAGCAGCTCAGACTGGACAGGGAACAAACTGTTTTTT | TRBD1 | TRBV7-2 | NA | TRBJ1-4
CASSRGTGETQYF | TGTGCCAGCAGCAGAGGGACAGGGGAGACCCAGTACTTC | TRBD1 | TRBV7-9 | once | TRBJ2-5
CAWMPGNSPLHF | TGTGCCTGGATGCCGGGGAATTCACCCCTCCACTTT | NA | TRBV30 | NA | TRBJ1-6
CATSRVGGGSSTDTQYF | TGTGCCACCAGCAGAGTTGGCGGGGGGTCTAGCACAGATACGCAGTATTTT | TRBD2 | TRBV15 | NA | TRBJ2-3
CASSLSQLAGGNEQFF | TGTGCCAGCAGTTTATCTCAACTAGCGGGGGGTAATGAGCAGTTCTTC | TRBD2 | TRBV27 | NA | TRBJ2-1
CASSVRGLAGSTGELFF | TGTGCCAGCAGCGTTAGGGGACTAGCGGGATCCACCGGGGAGCTGTTTTTT | TRBD2 | TRBV9 | NA | TRBJ2-2
CATSRGRDNQPQHF | TGTGCCACCAGCAGGGGCAGGGACAATCAGCCCCAGCATTTT | NA | TRBV15 | few | TRBJ1-5
CASSIGREETQYF | TGTGCCAGTAGTATTGGCAGGGAAGAGACCCAGTACTTC | NA | TRBV19 | NA | TRBJ2-5
CSVGGGSNQPQHF | TGCAGCGTTGGCGGGGGTAGCAATCAGCCCCAGCATTTT | NA | TRBV29-1 | NA | TRBJ1-5
CASSISAGKQSYTF | TGTGCCAGTAGTATTTCAGCAGGGAAGCAAAGCTACACCTTC | NA | TRBV19 | NA | TRBJ1-2
CATHRGLAEKLFF | TGTGCCACCCACAGGGGGCTAGCTGAAAAACTGTTTTTT | TRBD1 | TRBV19 | few | TRBJ1-4
CASSQGSGFGEAFF | TGTGCCAGCAGCCAGGGCTCAGGGTTCGGTGAAGCTTTCTTT | NA | TRBV3-1/TRBV3-2 | NA | TRBJ1-1
CASSVSDDEQFF | TGTGCCAGCAGTGTTAGCGATGATGAGCAGTTCTTC | NA | TRBV2 | NA | TRBJ2-1
CASSYKNTEAFF | TGTGCCAGTAGTTACAAGAACACTGAAGCTTTCTTT | NA | TRBV19 | once | TRBJ1-1
CASSQGGWVETQYF | TGTGCCAGCAGCCAGGGTGGTTGGGTTGAGACCCAGTACTTC | NA | TRBV5-8 | NA | TRBJ2-5
CAWSWGGLTGNTEAFF | TGTGCCTGGAGTTGGGGGGGTTTGACTGGGAACACTGAAGCTTTCTTT | NA | TRBV30 | once | TRBJ1-1